These T cell receptor beta chains were read from a single sample in a study of blood T cells in healthy people across ages. MiXCR, applied by TCRdb to the 5' RACE reads, yields one record per CDR3 protein. Of about 940,000 distinct CDR3 sequences in the sample, roughly 48% are singletons; the top ten hold roughly 13%. The specimen sequenced was blood. Source of these receptors: a man aged 25 to 40 in good health. Each CDR3 is given with its conserved first and last residue. D genes are given only for firm matches. Not all rows give a size; the values are once, few, many and, for expanded clones, a class.

D: TRBD1; J: TRBJ2-1; size: -; V: TRBV3-1; DNA: TGTGCCAGCAGCCTGCGGGACAGGGCCTTAGATGAGCAGTTCTTC; CDR3: CASSLRDRALDEQFF
D: -; J: TRBJ1-5; size: once; V: TRBV7-2; DNA: TGTGCCAGCAGCTTAGCGGTAGCTTATAGCAATCAGCCCCAGCATTTT; CDR3: CASSLAVAYSNQPQHF
D: TRBD2; J: TRBJ2-7; size: few; V: TRBV27; DNA: TGTGCCAGCAGTTTCTCGGGACTATTCTACGAGCAGTACTTC; CDR3: CASSFSGLFYEQYF
D: -; J: TRBJ1-5; size: -; V: TRBV11-2; DNA: TGTGCCAGCAGCTTAGCCGCGGGGAGTAGCAATCAGCCCCAGCATTTT; CDR3: CASSLAAGSSNQPQHF
D: -; J: TRBJ1-6; size: -; V: TRBV9; DNA: TGTGCCAGCAGCGTCGCAGTCGGTAATTCACCCCTCCACTTT; CDR3: CASSVAVGNSPLHF
D: -; J: TRBJ2-5; size: -; V: TRBV5-1; DNA: TGCGCCAGCAGCTTGAATGGACAGCAAGAGACCCAGTACTTC; CDR3: CASSLNGQQETQYF
D: -; J: TRBJ2-7; size: -; V: TRBV4-3; DNA: TGCGCCAGCAGCCAAGATCGCGCATATGTGACCTACGAGCAGTACTTC; CDR3: CASSQDRAYVTYEQYF
D: TRBD1; J: TRBJ1-2; size: -; V: TRBV27; DNA: TGTGCCAGCAGTCGCCTTGACAGGGGGTTTGGGGGCTACACCTTC; CDR3: CASSRLDRGFGGYTF
D: -; J: TRBJ2-7; size: -; V: TRBV7-2; DNA: TGTGCCAGCAGCTTAGTAGGGGCAGGCTACGAGCAGTACTTC; CDR3: CASSLVGAGYEQYF
D: TRBD1; J: TRBJ1-1; size: many; V: TRBV5-1; DNA: TGCGCCAGCAGCCCCCAGGGGGTCGGCACTGAAGCTTTCTTT; CDR3: CASSPQGVGTEAFF
D: -; J: TRBJ2-5; size: few; V: TRBV5-5; DNA: TGTGCCAGCAGCTTGGCGGGGGAAATAGAGACCCAGTACTTC; CDR3: CASSLAGEIETQYF
D: TRBD1; J: TRBJ1-4; size: few; V: TRBV7-9; DNA: TGTGCCAGCAGCTTAGCGTCGGACAGGGAAAGTGAAAAACTGTTTTTT; CDR3: CASSLASDRESEKLFF
D: -; J: TRBJ1-5; size: -; V: TRBV20-1; DNA: TGCAGTGCTAGAGCCCCAGGGGGCAATCAGCCCCAGCATTTT; CDR3: CSARAPGGNQPQHF
D: TRBD2; J: TRBJ2-6; size: few; V: TRBV9; DNA: TGTGCCAGCAGCGTCGTTACGGGGGGTTTTGCCAACGTCCTGACTTTC; CDR3: CASSVVTGGFANVLTF
D: TRBD1; J: TRBJ1-1; size: -; V: TRBV6-2/TRBV6-3; DNA: TGTGCCAGCAGGGTCCGGGACAGGGTGAATAAAGCTTTCTTT; CDR3: CASRVRDRVNKAFF
D: -; J: TRBJ2-7; size: -; V: TRBV7-3; DNA: TGTGCCAGCAGCTTAGGGAACGCGGATAGCGAGCAGTACTTC; CDR3: CASSLGNADSEQYF
D: TRBD1; J: TRBJ2-3; size: -; V: TRBV24-1; DNA: TGTGCCACCAGTGATTTTCGACAGGGAGGCACAGATACGCAGTATTTT; CDR3: CATSDFRQGGTDTQYF
D: -; J: TRBJ2-1; size: -; V: TRBV7-3; DNA: TGTGCCAGCAGCGACGGAGCTCAGACAGGATTGTTCTTC; CDR3: CASSDGAQTGLFF
D: -; J: TRBJ1-5; size: -; V: TRBV20-1; DNA: TGCAGTGTCAAAGGTGGCAGTTACAATCAGCCCCAGCATTTT; CDR3: CSVKGGSYNQPQHF
D: -; J: TRBJ1-5; size: -; V: TRBV6-4; DNA: TGTGCCAGCAGTGTAAGTGGGGATCAGCCCCAGCATTTT; CDR3: CASSVSGDQPQHF
D: -; J: TRBJ2-7; size: -; V: TRBV2; DNA: TGTGCCAGCAGTTCGGATTCTAGCGAGACCTACGAGCAGTACTTC; CDR3: CASSSDSSETYEQYF
D: TRBD1; J: TRBJ2-1; size: few; V: TRBV12-3/TRBV12-4; DNA: TGTGCCAGCAGTTTACGTCAGGGGGCCTCCGATGAGCAGTTCTTC; CDR3: CASSLRQGASDEQFF